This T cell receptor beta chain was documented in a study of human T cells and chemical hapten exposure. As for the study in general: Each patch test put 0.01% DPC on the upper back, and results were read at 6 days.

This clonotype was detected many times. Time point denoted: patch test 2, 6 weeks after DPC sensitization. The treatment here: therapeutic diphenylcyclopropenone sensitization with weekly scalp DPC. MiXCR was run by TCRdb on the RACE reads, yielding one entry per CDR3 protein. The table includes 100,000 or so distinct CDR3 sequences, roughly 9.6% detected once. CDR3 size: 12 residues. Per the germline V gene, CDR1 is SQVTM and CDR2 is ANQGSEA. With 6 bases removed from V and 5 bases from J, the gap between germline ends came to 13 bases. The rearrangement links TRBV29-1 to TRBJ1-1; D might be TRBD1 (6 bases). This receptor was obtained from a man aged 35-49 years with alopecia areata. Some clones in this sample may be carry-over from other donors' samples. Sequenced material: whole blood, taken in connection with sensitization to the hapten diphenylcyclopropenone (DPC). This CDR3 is CSVGQTGTEAFF. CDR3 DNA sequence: TGCAGCGTAGGACAGACGGGAACTGAAGCTTTCTTT.